These 31 T cell receptor beta chains originate from one sample sequenced in a study of T cell responses to AZD1222 COVID-19 vaccine. Clones were read by immunoSEQ multiplex PCR, and TCRdb kept only the in-frame ones, dropping some. The table includes about 100,000 clones, 75% to 90% detected once. The sequenced sample was peripheral blood, obtained 28 days after the second AZD1222 dose. These TCRs come from an adult who received the AZD1222 COVID-19 vaccine.

The chain recombines TRBV5-6 with TRBJ1-4; tentatively, D is TRBD1 (5 bases). V lost 2 bases, J lost 4 bases, and 9 bases lay in between. There are 14 residues in the CDR3. Germline assignment: CDR1 SGHDT and CDR2 YYEEEE. For the CDR3, the DNA is TGTGCCAGCAGCTTTGACAGACGTAATGAAAAACTGTTTTTT. It specifies CASSFDRRNEKLFF.

V is TRBV11-2 and J is TRBJ2-1; D ambiguous. The CDR3 has 15 amino acids. From germline, CDR1 is SGHAT and CDR2 FQNNGV. Trimming took off 3 bases at V and 4 bases at J, with 13 bases between the two ends. CDR3 bases: TGTGCCAGCAGCTTTGAGGTGACGTATTACAATGAGCAGTTCTTC. Its protein is CASSFEVTYYNEQFF.

V is TRBV30 and J is TRBJ1-4, with D perhaps TRBD1 (5 bases). Trimming shortened V by 2 bases and J by 0 bases, and 13 bases separated the two germline ends. Germline-derived CDR1 and CDR2 are GTSNPN and SVGIG (reference sequence). The CDR3 consists of 16 residues. CDR3 coding DNA: TGTGCCTGGAGTTGGGGCTCACGAGCAACTAATGAAAAACTGTTTTTT. Translated: CAWSWGSRATNEKLFF.

J is TRBJ1-5 and V is TRBV6-5, with TRBD1 as a possible D gene (5 bases). Trimming removed 7 bases at V and 7 bases at J, with 20 bases between. In germline, CDR1 is MNHEY, CDR2 SVGAGI. This CDR3 comprises 15 residues. The CDR3 sequence: CASIRTKTGRQPQHF. In DNA form, the CDR3 reads TGTGCCAGCATCCGAACGAAAACAGGCAGGCAGCCCCAGCATTTT.

There are a few counts of this clone. The chain recombines TRBV6-4 with TRBJ2-6, with D unclear. The CDR3 spans 14 residues. V was cut by 2 bases and J by 0 bases, with 2 bases left in between. Germline V gene sequence: CDR1 MRHNA, CDR2 SNTAGT. In DNA form, the CDR3 reads TGTGCCAGCAGTGACAACTCTGGGGCCAACGTCCTGACTTTC. This sequence encodes CASSDNSGANVLTF.

The J gene is TRBJ1-5, the V gene TRBV7-9; TRBD1 matches at 7 bases. Trimming cost V 7 bases and J 5 bases; bases outside gene matches: 2. Germline-derived CDR1 and CDR2 are SEHNR and FQNEAQ (reference sequence). The CDR3 contains 12 residues. CDR3 amino acids: CASKTGDQPQHF. In DNA form, the CDR3 reads TGTGCCAGCAAAACAGGGGATCAGCCCCAGCATTTT.

V is TRBV2 and J is TRBJ1-6; perhaps TRBD1 as D (5 bases). This CDR3 is built from 14 residues. Germline V lookup: CDR1 SNHLY, CDR2 FYNNEI. Trimming cost V 8 bases and J 10 bases, with 18 bases left between them. The DNA of the CDR3 is TGTGCCAGCCGGCGCCCGGGGGGAAACTCACCCCTCCACTTT. Its protein product is CASRRPGGNSPLHF.

This rearrangement joins TRBV6-5 to TRBJ2-1, with 10 bases that match TRBD2. The V gene's germline CDR1 is MNHEY and CDR2 SVGAGI. The J segment lost 3 bases and the V segment lost 7 bases, leaving 6 bases of the junction unmatched. The CDR3 loop spans 15 amino acids. DNA of the CDR3: TGTGCCAGCACCGTACTAGCGGGATTCTACAATGAGCAGTTCTTC. Its protein product is CASTVLAGFYNEQFF.

This clone was counted once. The chain joins TRBV5-1 to TRBJ2-2; 7 bases are shared with TRBD1. The CDR3 has 13 residues. The V gene end was trimmed by 9 bases and the J gene end by 4 bases; junction bases not matched to a gene: 6. Germline V gives CDR1 SGHRS, CDR2 YFSETQ. The CDR3 region has the DNA TGCGCCACTCGGGACAGTTCCACCGGGGAGCTGTTTTTT. As protein: CATRDSSTGELFF.

The chain employs TRBV7-2 and TRBJ1-2; 7 bases map to TRBD1. The junction had 4 bases not matched to a gene; V was cut back by 2 bases and J by 4 bases. The CDR3 covers 14 residues. Germline CDR1 is SGHTA and CDR2 is FQGNSA. In nucleotides, the CDR3 is TGTGCCAGCAGCTTAATTCCAGGGGGCTATGGCTACACCTTC. Translating gives CASSLIPGGYGYTF. Together with reference TRBV7-2 and TRBJ1-2, the CDR3 gives the full variable domain: GAGVSQSPSNKVTEKGKDVELRCDPISGHTALYWYRQSLGQGLEFLIYFQGNSAPDKSGLPSDRFSAERTGGSVSTLTIQRTQQEDSAVYLCASSLIPGGYGYTFGSGTRLTVV.

This chain connects TRBV7-3 to TRBJ2-1; 11 nucleotides agree with TRBD2. CDR1 SGHTA and CDR2 FQGTGA come from the germline V gene. CDR3 size: 14 residues. The trim removed 0 bases at V and 10 bases at J, leaving 2 bases unmatched. CDR3 nucleotide sequence: TGTGCCAGCAGCTTAACGGGACTAGCGGACGAGCAGTTCTTC. It encodes CASSLTGLADEQFF.

The V call is TRBV18, the J call TRBJ2-1, with 7 bases identical to TRBD1. The CDR3 runs to 15 residues. From germline, CDR1 is KGHSH and CDR2 LQKENI. Trimming cost V 3 bases and J 10 bases; bases outside gene matches: 12. This chain's CDR3 is CASSPPGTDMGEQFF. The DNA for the CDR3 is TGTGCCAGCTCACCTCCCGGGACAGATATGGGGGAGCAGTTCTTC.

This clone was found once. The V call is TRBV4-1, the J call TRBJ2-7; D uncertain. Germline V gene sequence: CDR1 MGHRA, CDR2 YSYEKL. The ends were cut back, 1 base at V and 7 bases at J, with 11 bases in the middle. This CDR3 is built from 13 residues. The CDR3 DNA is TGCGCCAGCAGCCAAGGTACCTCCTGGGAGCAGTACTTC. Amino acids: CASSQGTSWEQYF.

This clone was recorded a few times. The chain has TRBV28 and TRBJ1-4; the D is unclear. CDR1 and CDR2 (germline): MDHEN, SYDVKM. V shed 6 bases and J shed 3 bases, with 8 bases lying between them. The CDR3 totals 13 residues. This CDR3 reads CASSPSANEKLFF. CDR3 sequence (DNA): TGTGCCAGCAGCCCCTCAGCTAATGAAAAACTGTTTTTT.

The chain employs TRBV10-2 and TRBJ2-4; TRBD1 might be the D (6 bases). Germline V lookup: CDR1 WSHSY, CDR2 SAAADI. The CDR3 consists of 17 residues. V was shortened by 2 bases and J by 0 bases, with 14 bases between the two germline ends. DNA of the CDR3: TGCGCCAGCAGTGAGACAGGGCGTCGGTTAGCCAAAAACATTCAGTACTTC. Protein product: CASSETGRRLAKNIQYF.

The rearrangement uses TRBV7-2 and TRBJ2-7; D uncertain. The germline V and J ends were trimmed by 3 bases and 3 bases, with 12 bases remaining between them. Looked up from germline, CDR1 is SGHTA and CDR2 is FQGNSA. This CDR3 spans 14 amino acids. In DNA form, the CDR3 reads TGTGCCAGCAGCTTTGAATTTCCCGACTACGAGCAGTACTTC. This encodes CASSFEFPDYEQYF.

This rearrangement joins TRBV18 to TRBJ2-1, with D perhaps assigned TRBD1 or TRBD2 (5 bases each). Germline-derived CDR1 and CDR2 are KGHSH and LQKENI. The CDR3 is 15 amino acids. The V end was cut by 2 bases, the J end by 6 bases, with 14 bases between. The CDR3 nucleotides read TGTGCCAGCTCACCATTGACAGACCGGGGCAATGAGCAGTTCTTC. Amino acid sequence: CASSPLTDRGNEQFF.

This clone was counted between two and nine times. This chain connects TRBV10-3 to TRBJ1-2, with D maybe TRBD1 (6 bases). This CDR3 has 12 residues. The V end was cut by 4 bases, the J end by 7 bases, with 10 bases between. The germline CDR1 and CDR2 sequences are ENHRY and SYGVKD. The CDR3, as DNA: TGTGCCATCAGTGCGGGGGCCAGTGGCTACACCTTC. This translates into CAISAGASGYTF.

The chain employs TRBV4-2 and TRBJ1-1, with TRBD1 as a possible D gene (5 bases). Trimming removed 1 base from V and 0 bases from J, with 18 bases in between. Germline V lookup: CDR1 LGHNA, CDR2 YNFKEQ. This CDR3 comprises 18 residues. The CDR3 sequence is CASSQVFSDIGMNTEAFF. DNA of the CDR3: TGTGCCAGCAGCCAAGTTTTCTCGGACATTGGAATGAACACTGAAGCTTTCTTT.

The rearrangement joins TRBV5-4 to TRBJ2-1; 7 bases agree with TRBD2. The CDR3 consists of 15 residues. Germline trimming cut 5 bases from V and 2 bases from J; bases unmatched to any gene: 7. The germline CDR1 and CDR2 sequences are SGHNT and YYREEE (reference sequence). The CDR3 sequence is CASRVSGYPYNEQFF. The CDR3 nucleotides read TGTGCCAGCAGGGTTAGCGGGTACCCCTACAATGAGCAGTTCTTC.

V gene TRBV7-9 combines with J gene TRBJ2-7, with no clear D. V was pared by 5 bases and J by 6 bases, with 8 bases between. Germline CDR1 and CDR2: SEHNR and FQNEAQ (reference sequence). This CDR3 has 11 amino acids. The CDR3 protein is CASSGYSEQYF. DNA of the CDR3: TGTGCCAGCAGCGGCTACTCCGAGCAGTACTTC.

CDR3 DNA: TGTGCCTGGAGTGTACAGTATGGAGGTCGAAACACCATATATTTT. Protein product: CAWSVQYGGRNTIYF. The V and J genes are TRBV30 and TRBJ1-3; D remains ambiguous. From germline, CDR1 is GTSNPN and CDR2 SVGIG (reference sequence). The CDR3 sequence is 15 residues long. V was clipped by 0 bases and J by 5 bases, with 14 bases between them.

This clone was recorded a few times. The chain has TRBV19 and TRBJ1-6, with D possibly being TRBD1 (6 bases). Trimming pared 5 bases from V and 9 bases from J, leaving 14 bases between. CDR1 LNHDA and CDR2 SQIVND come from the germline V gene (reference sequence). CDR3 size: 14 residues. CDR3 sequence (DNA): TGTGCCAGTAGTCACAGGGATGGGAGTTCACCCCTCCACTTT. Its protein product is CASSHRDGSSPLHF.

V and J are TRBV7-9 and TRBJ2-7; 9 nucleotides match TRBD1. Trimming took 1 base from V and 9 from J; bases not matched to a gene: 10. The CDR3 extends over 15 amino acids. Germline CDR1 is SEHNR and CDR2 is FQNEAQ (reference sequence). The CDR3: CASSLVGNNRGLQYF. The CDR3 DNA reads TGTGCCAGCAGCTTAGTGGGGAATAACAGGGGGCTGCAGTACTTC.

V usage is TRBV5-8 and J usage is TRBJ1-1; TRBD1 might be the D (5 bases). The V gene's germline CDR1 is SGHTS and CDR2 YDEGEE. The germline V and J ends were trimmed by 0 bases and 2 bases, with 23 bases remaining between them. This CDR3 comprises 19 residues. The DNA for the CDR3 is TGTGCCAGCAGCTTGGAGGCTACTAGGGGTGACAGTTCAAACACTGAAGCTTTCTTT. Its protein product is CASSLEATRGDSSNTEAFF.

V usage is TRBV19 and J usage is TRBJ2-1; a possible D gene is TRBD2 (7 bases). V gave up 4 bases and J gave up 5 bases, with 9 bases separating them. Germline CDR1 LNHDA, CDR2 SQIVND (reference sequence). This CDR3 region has 13 residues. CDR3 residues: CASSKGGNNEQFF. The CDR3 nucleotides are TGTGCCAGTAGTAAGGGGGGGAACAATGAGCAGTTCTTC.

V gene TRBV25-1 combines with J gene TRBJ1-4; D not certain. This CDR3 is built from 14 residues. Per germline, CDR1 MGHDK and CDR2 SYGVNS. Trimming pared 4 bases from V and 0 bases from J, leaving 6 bases between. The CDR3: CASSGTSTNEKLFF. CDR3 sequence (DNA): TGTGCCAGCAGTGGGACCTCAACTAATGAAAAACTGTTTTTT.

The rearrangement links TRBV29-1 to TRBJ1-2; 8 bases match TRBD1. The V gene end was trimmed by 0 bases and the J gene end by 2 bases; junction bases not matched to a gene: 11. The CDR3 totals 17 residues. Germline CDR1 SQVTM, CDR2 ANQGSEA. The CDR3 reads CSVEDWDRRYFNYGYTF. As DNA, the CDR3 is TGCAGCGTTGAAGATTGGGACAGGCGTTACTTCAACTATGGCTACACCTTC.

Worth noting for this clone: At one of its ends the junction is not consistent with the germline gene, which may arise from a read error. The rearrangement links TRBV7-7 to TRBJ2-2; D is undetermined. The CDR3 is made up of 13 amino acids. Germline loops: CDR1 SSHAT, CDR2 FNYEAQ (reference sequence). Here the CDR3 reads CASSSENTGELFF. CDR3 DNA: TGTGCTAGCAGCTCTGAGAACACCGGGGAGCTGTTTTTT.

Here the CDR3 DNA reads TGTGCCAGCAGCCCGGACAGGGGCGGGGGCCAGCCCCAGCATTTT. The encoded protein is CASSPDRGGGQPQHF. The rearrangement joins TRBV7-9 to TRBJ1-5; TRBD1 matches at 9 bases. There are 15 residues in the CDR3. V lost 5 bases and J lost 7; bases outside the gene matches: 9. CDR1 and CDR2 (germline): SEHNR, FQNEAQ (reference sequence).

This clone was counted once. This rearrangement joins TRBV29-1 to TRBJ2-5; D perhaps matches TRBD2 (5 bases). The V gene lost 4 bases and the J gene lost 4 bases, with 16 bases spanning the gap. CDR1 and CDR2 (germline): SQVTM, ANQGSEA. The CDR3 extends over 14 amino acids. CDR3 sequence reads: CSVVVNTAGETQYF. In DNA, the CDR3 is TGCAGCGTTGTCGTGAATACGGCGGGAGAGACCCAGTACTTC.